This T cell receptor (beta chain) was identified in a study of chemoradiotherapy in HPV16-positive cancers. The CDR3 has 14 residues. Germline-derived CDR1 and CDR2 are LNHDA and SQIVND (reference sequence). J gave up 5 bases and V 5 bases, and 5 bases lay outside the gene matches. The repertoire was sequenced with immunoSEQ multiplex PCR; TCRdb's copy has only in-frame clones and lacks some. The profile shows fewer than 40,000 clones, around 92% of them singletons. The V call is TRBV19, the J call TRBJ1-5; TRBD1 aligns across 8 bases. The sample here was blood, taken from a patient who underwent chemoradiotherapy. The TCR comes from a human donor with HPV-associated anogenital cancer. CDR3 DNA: TGTGCCAGTAGTCTCGGACAGGGCGATCAGCCCCAGCATTTT. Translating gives CASSLGQGDQPQHF. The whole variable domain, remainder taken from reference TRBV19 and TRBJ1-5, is DGGITQSPKYLFRKEGQNVTLSCEQNLNHDAMYWYRQDPGQGLRLIYYSQIVNDFQKGDIAEGYSVSREKKESFPLTVTSAQKNPTAFYLCASSLGQGDQPQHFGDGTRLSIL.